These 24 T cell receptor beta chains were sequenced from one sample in a study of blood T cell repertoires in COVID-19. Sequencing used immunoSEQ multiplex PCR; TCRdb keeps in-frame clones, though not all of them. The sample lists approximately 280,000 clones; 85% were seen once. The sample comprised PBMCs or T cells enriched from blood (not recorded which). Source of these receptors: a woman aged 45-65 years who had recovered from COVID-19.

The V call is TRBV5-1, the J call TRBJ2-6, with D maybe TRBD1 (5 bases). The CDR3 is 17 amino acids. The V and J ends lost 2 bases and 0 bases respectively, with 12 bases between them. CDR1 SGHRS and CDR2 YFSETQ come from the germline V gene. CDR3 amino acids: CASSFRQTYSGANVLTF. CDR3 in DNA: TGCGCCAGCAGCTTTCGACAGACCTACTCTGGGGCCAACGTCCTGACTTTC. The whole variable domain, filled in from reference TRBV5-1 and TRBJ2-6, reads KAGVTQTPRYLIKTRGQQVTLSCSPISGHRSVSWYQQTPGQGLQFLFEYFSETQRNKGNFPGRFSGRQFSNSRSEMNVSTLELGDSALYLCASSFRQTYSGANVLTFGAGSRLTVL.

The chain couples TRBV7-9 to TRBJ1-1; D not certain. Germline CDR1 is SEHNR and CDR2 is FQNEAQ (reference sequence). Trimming pared 1 base from V and 0 bases from J, leaving 9 bases between. The CDR3 loop spans 15 amino acids. The CDR3 sequence: CASSLVQSMNTEAFF. CDR3 in DNA: TGTGCCAGCAGCTTAGTGCAGTCCATGAACACTGAAGCTTTCTTT.

The CDR3 DNA is TGTGCCAGCTCACCCAAAGGAGGGGGCGCATTTCAGCCCCAGCATTTT. Translating it yields CASSPKGGGAFQPQHF. The rearrangement links TRBV18 to TRBJ1-5, with 7 nucleotides matching TRBD1. CDR3 length: 16 residues. Trimming removed 3 bases from V and 6 bases from J; junction bases left unmatched: 11. Germline CDR1 and CDR2: KGHSH and LQKENI.

This clone has just a few counts. CDR3 residues: CASSYRGLAGVEQYF. The CDR3 coding sequence is TGTGCCAGCAGCTACCGCGGGCTAGCGGGGGTCGAGCAGTACTTC. The genes are TRBV28 and TRBJ2-7, with 10 nucleotides matching TRBD2. Germline lookup yields CDR1 MDHEN and CDR2 SYDVKM. The CDR3 runs to 15 residues. J gave up 6 bases and V 6 bases, and 11 bases lay outside the gene matches. The full variable domain, in which reference TRBV28 and TRBJ2-7 provide the parts outside the CDR3, is DVKVTQSSRYLVKRTGEKVFLECVQDMDHENMFWYRQDPGLGLRLIYFSYDVKMKEKGDIPEGYSVSREKKERFSLILESASTNQTSMYLCASSYRGLAGVEQYFGPGTRLTVT.

The V and J genes are TRBV7-9 and TRBJ1-2, with 7 bases identical to TRBD1. There are 18 residues in the CDR3. CDR1 and CDR2 from the germline V gene are SEHNR and FQNEAQ (reference sequence). With V trimmed by 5 bases and J by 0 bases, 15 bases remained unmatched. The CDR3 sequence is CASSDRAIPIQANYGYTF. The CDR3 DNA reads TGTGCCAGCAGCGACAGGGCGATCCCCATCCAAGCTAACTATGGCTACACCTTC.

V is TRBV12-5 and J is TRBJ2-1; tentatively, D is TRBD1 (6 bases). Looked up from germline, CDR1 is LGHNT and CDR2 is FRNRAP. Trimming stripped 1 base from V and 8 bases from J, with 12 bases between. The CDR3 sequence is 14 residues long. The CDR3 spells CASGLASGAYEQFF. The CDR3 DNA is TGTGCTAGTGGTTTGGCGTCAGGGGCCTATGAGCAGTTCTTC.

A note on this clone: Other DNA sequences in this sample translate to the same CDR3. The V gene is TRBV28, the J gene TRBJ2-6; TRBD2 might be the D (5 bases). Germline lookup yields CDR1 MDHEN and CDR2 SYDVKM. There are 15 residues in the CDR3. The V and J ends lost 2 bases and 0 bases respectively, with 5 bases between them. CDR3 sequence: CASSLGGSGANVLTF. The CDR3 DNA reads as TGTGCCAGCAGTTTAGGAGGCTCTGGGGCCAACGTCCTGACTTTC.

V and J are TRBV12-5 and TRBJ2-7; TRBD1 might be the D (5 bases). V was trimmed by 0 bases and J by 0 bases, leaving 12 bases between them. The CDR3 consists of 16 residues. Germline V CDR1 and CDR2: LGHNT, FRNRAP. CDR3 region: CASGLVLGQSSYEQYF. As DNA, the CDR3 is TGTGCTAGTGGTTTGGTACTGGGGCAGAGCTCCTACGAGCAGTACTTC. The full variable domain, rest sourced from reference TRBV12-5 and TRBJ2-7, is DARVTQTPRHKVTEMGQEVTMRCQPILGHNTVFWYRQTMMQGLELLAYFRNRAPLDDSGMPKDRFSAEMPDATLATLKIQPSEPRDSAVYFCASGLVLGQSSYEQYFGPGTRLTVT.

The CDR3 bases are TGTGCCAGCTCACCCGGACGACAGGACCCGACGCAGTACTTC. It yields the protein CASSPGRQDPTQYF. V is TRBV18 and J is TRBJ2-7, with a weak D call TRBD1 (6 bases). This CDR3 has 14 amino acids. V lost 3 bases to trimming and J lost 9 bases, with 18 bases between them. The germline V gene has CDR1 KGHSH and CDR2 LQKENI.

The chain's CDR3 is CASSSGQLTGELFF. CDR3 nucleotide sequence: TGTGCCAGCAGCTCGGGACAGCTCACCGGGGAGCTGTTTTTT. The gene calls are TRBV11-2 and TRBJ2-2, with TRBD1 matching over 7 bases. CDR3 length: 14 amino acids. Trimming cost V 4 bases and J 4 bases; bases outside gene matches: 3. Germline V gives CDR1 SGHAT, CDR2 FQNNGV.

The chain is built from TRBV7-9 and TRBJ2-5; 10 nucleotides align to TRBD1. The V segment lost 5 bases and the J segment 2 bases; nucleotides outside the gene matches: 2. Germline V gene lookup returns CDR1 SEHNR and CDR2 FQNEAQ (reference sequence). The CDR3 length is 14 residues. This CDR3 is CASSGQGVQETQYF. DNA for the CDR3: TGTGCCAGCAGCGGACAGGGGGTGCAAGAGACCCAGTACTTC.

The V gene is TRBV5-6, the J gene TRBJ2-1, with D uncertain. Per the germline V gene, CDR1 is SGHDT and CDR2 is YYEEEE. V gave up 0 bases and J gave up 12 bases, with 16 bases separating them. This CDR3 has 14 amino acids. In DNA, the CDR3 is TGTGCCAGCAGCTTGGCGGGTGACCCCAGTGGGCAGTTCTTC. It is translated as CASSLAGDPSGQFF.

V is TRBV19 and J is TRBJ1-5; 8 bases line up with TRBD1. Germline-derived CDR1 and CDR2 are LNHDA and SQIVND (reference sequence). CDR3 length: 16 residues. V lost 4 bases, J lost 5 bases, and 10 bases stayed unmatched. CDR3 DNA sequence: TGTGCCAGTAGTAACCCCGGACAGGGACCCGATCAGCCCCAGCATTTT. Its translation is CASSNPGQGPDQPQHF.

This clone appeared a single time. The chain couples TRBV29-1 to TRBJ2-7; D call uncertain. This CDR3 is 9 amino acids long. CDR1 and CDR2 from the germline V gene are SQVTM and ANQGSEA. The CDR3 is CTSSREQYF. The CDR3 DNA follows: TGCACCTCGTCTAGGGAGCAGTACTTC.

The chain uses TRBV5-6 and TRBJ1-1; no clear D. This CDR3 comprises 13 residues. Germline V CDR1 and CDR2: SGHDT, YYEEEE. The V gene lost 4 bases and the J gene lost 7 bases, with 14 bases spanning the gap. CDR3 sequence (DNA): TGTGCCAGCAGCATCACAGTCCGGGGTGAAGCTTTCTTT. It encodes CASSITVRGEAFF.

The chain is built from TRBV5-1 and TRBJ2-7; D possibly corresponds to TRBD1 (5 bases). The CDR3 contains 14 residues. Germline V lookup: CDR1 SGHRS, CDR2 YFSETQ. V lost 3 bases and J 0 bases, leaving 10 bases between the germline ends. CDR3 bases: TGCGCCAGCAGCTCGACAGAAAGCTCCTACGAGCAGTACTTC. Its protein product is CASSSTESSYEQYF.

V usage is TRBV19 and J usage is TRBJ2-1; a possible D gene is TRBD1 (5 bases). CDR1 and CDR2 from the germline V gene are LNHDA and SQIVND (reference sequence). This CDR3 is built from 16 residues. V lost 5 bases to trimming and J lost 0 bases, with 14 bases between them. The CDR3, as DNA: TGTGCCAGTAGTCCATGGACAAGTAGCTCCTACAATGAGCAGTTCTTC. Translated: CASSPWTSSSYNEQFF.

V is TRBV7-2 and J is TRBJ2-7; no clear D gene. The CDR3 length is 13 residues. Trimming removed 1 base from V and 5 bases from J, with 9 bases in between. The germline gives CDR1 SGHTA, CDR2 FQGNSA. The CDR3 sequence is CASSLDRNNEQYF. CDR3 DNA sequence: TGTGCCAGCAGCTTAGACAGAAACAACGAGCAGTACTTC.

This sequence joins TRBV3-1 (or the pseudogene TRBV3-2) and TRBJ2-5; 10 bases agree with TRBD2. V lost 0 bases and J lost 9; bases outside the gene matches: 7. Germline lookup yields CDR1 LGHDT and CDR2 YNNKEL (reference sequence). This CDR3 has 15 amino acids. CDR3: CASSQDGASGRPQYF. CDR3 nucleotides: TGTGCCAGCAGCCAAGATGGGGCTAGCGGGAGACCCCAGTACTTC.

The rearrangement links TRBV5-4 to TRBJ2-3, with D tentatively TRBD2 (6 bases). CDR1 is SGHNT, CDR2 YYREEE, per germline (reference sequence). This CDR3 region has 14 residues. The V and J ends lost 4 bases and 2 bases respectively, with 11 bases between them. CDR3 sequence (DNA): TGTGCCAGCAGCCCCCAGCGGGCCACAGATACGCAGTATTTT. Its protein product is CASSPQRATDTQYF.

The chain employs TRBV18 and TRBJ1-1, with a weak D call TRBD1 (5 bases). Germline-derived CDR1 and CDR2 are KGHSH and LQKENI. This CDR3 comprises 12 residues. V was trimmed by 6 bases and J by 8 bases, leaving 13 bases between them. The CDR3 DNA reads TGTGCCAGCTCTAAGCGGGGCGGGGAAGCTTTCTTT. The encoded protein is CASSKRGGEAFF.

This clone appeared once. The V gene is TRBV25-1, the J gene TRBJ1-5; D might be TRBD1 (5 bases). The V gene's germline CDR1 is MGHDK and CDR2 SYGVNS. This CDR3 comprises 14 residues. V was pared by 1 base and J by 6 bases, with 10 bases between. The CDR3 DNA reads TGTGCCAGCAGTGAATTTGGGGGGTTTCAGCCCCAGCATTTT. Translated: CASSEFGGFQPQHF.

This chain connects TRBV7-3 to TRBJ1-1; the D gene is possibly TRBD1 (5 bases). V lost 6 bases, J lost 7 bases, and 18 bases lay in between. There are 14 residues in the CDR3. Looked up from germline, CDR1 is SGHTA and CDR2 is FQGTGA. The CDR3 nucleotides read TGTGCCAGCAGGGGGAGGGGCGACTTAGGTGAAGCTTTCTTT. Residues: CASRGRGDLGEAFF.

This chain links TRBV19 with TRBJ1-6; perhaps TRBD1 as D (6 bases). V shed 3 bases and J shed 10 bases, with 16 bases lying between them. The CDR3 contains 15 residues. The germline gives CDR1 LNHDA, CDR2 SQIVND (reference sequence). CDR3 protein: CASSIDSLGHSPLHF. In DNA form, the CDR3 reads TGTGCCAGTAGTATTGACTCCTTGGGACACTCACCCCTCCACTTT.